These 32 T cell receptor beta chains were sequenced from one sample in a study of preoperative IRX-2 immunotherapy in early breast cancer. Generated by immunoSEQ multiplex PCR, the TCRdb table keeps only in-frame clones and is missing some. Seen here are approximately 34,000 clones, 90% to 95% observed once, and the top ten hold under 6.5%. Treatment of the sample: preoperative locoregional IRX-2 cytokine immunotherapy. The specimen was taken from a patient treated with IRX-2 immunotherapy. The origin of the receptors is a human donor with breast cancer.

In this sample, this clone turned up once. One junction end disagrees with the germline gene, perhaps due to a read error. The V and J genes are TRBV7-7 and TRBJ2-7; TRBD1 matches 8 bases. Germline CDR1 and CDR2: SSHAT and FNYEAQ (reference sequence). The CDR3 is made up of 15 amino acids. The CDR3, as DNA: TGTGCTAGCAGCTTAGCGCTGCAGGGGGCCGACGAGCAGTACTTC. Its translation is CASSLALQGADEQYF.

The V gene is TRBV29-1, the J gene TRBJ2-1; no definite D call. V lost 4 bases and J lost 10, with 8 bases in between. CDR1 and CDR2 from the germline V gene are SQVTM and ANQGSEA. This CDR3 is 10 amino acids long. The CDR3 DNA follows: TGCAGCGTTGTTGGTAGGGAGCAGTTCTTC. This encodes CSVVGREQFF.

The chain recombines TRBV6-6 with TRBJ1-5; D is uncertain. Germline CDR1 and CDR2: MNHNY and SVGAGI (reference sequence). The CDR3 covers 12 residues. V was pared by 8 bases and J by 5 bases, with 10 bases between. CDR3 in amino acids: CASGSPDQPQHF. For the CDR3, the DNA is TGTGCCAGCGGATCCCCGGATCAGCCCCAGCATTTT.

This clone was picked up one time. The chain's CDR3 is CASSVAWRNEAFF. The CDR3 DNA reads TGTGCCAGCAGCGTAGCTTGGAGGAATGAAGCTTTCTTT. The J gene is TRBJ1-1, the V gene TRBV9; D call uncertain. There are 13 residues in the CDR3. Per germline, CDR1 SGDLS and CDR2 YYNGEE. Trimming cost V 0 bases and J 7 bases, with 10 bases left between them.

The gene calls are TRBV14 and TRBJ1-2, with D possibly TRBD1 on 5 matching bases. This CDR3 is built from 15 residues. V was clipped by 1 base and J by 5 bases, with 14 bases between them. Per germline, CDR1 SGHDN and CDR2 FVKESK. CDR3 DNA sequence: TGTGCCAGCAGCCAAGCTGGAGCAGGGTATTATGGCTACACCTTC. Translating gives CASSQAGAGYYGYTF. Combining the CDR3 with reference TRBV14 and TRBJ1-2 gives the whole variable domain EAGVTQFPSHSVIEKGQTVTLRCDPISGHDNLYWYRRVMGKEIKFLLHFVKESKQDESGMPNNRFLAERTGGTYSTLKVQPAELEDSGVYFCASSQAGAGYYGYTFGSGTRLTVV.

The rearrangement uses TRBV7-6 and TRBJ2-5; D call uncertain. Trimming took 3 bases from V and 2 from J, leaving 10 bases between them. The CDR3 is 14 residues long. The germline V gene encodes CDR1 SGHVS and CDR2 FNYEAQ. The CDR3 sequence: CASSLLAKQETQYF. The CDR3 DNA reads TGTGCCAGCAGCTTGTTAGCTAAGCAAGAGACCCAGTACTTC. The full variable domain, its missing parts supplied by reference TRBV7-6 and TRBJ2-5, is GAGVSQSPRYKVTKRGQDVALRCDPISGHVSLYWYRQALGQGPEFLTYFNYEAQQDKSGLPNDRFSAERPEGSISTLTIQRTEQRDSAMYRCASSLLAKQETQYFGPGTRLLVL.

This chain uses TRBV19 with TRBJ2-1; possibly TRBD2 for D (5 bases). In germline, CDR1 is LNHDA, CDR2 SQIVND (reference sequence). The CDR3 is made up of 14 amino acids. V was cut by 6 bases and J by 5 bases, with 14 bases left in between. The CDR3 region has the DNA TGTGCCAGTAGCAGAGGGAGCCCGAACAATGAGCAGTTCTTC. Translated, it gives CASSRGSPNNEQFF.

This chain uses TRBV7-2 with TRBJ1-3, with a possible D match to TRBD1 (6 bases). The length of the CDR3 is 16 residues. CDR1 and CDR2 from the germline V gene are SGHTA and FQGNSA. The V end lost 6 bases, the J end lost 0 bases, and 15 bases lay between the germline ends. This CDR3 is CASSFAGARSGNTIYF. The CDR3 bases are TGTGCCAGCAGTTTTGCGGGGGCCCGCTCTGGAAACACCATATATTTT.

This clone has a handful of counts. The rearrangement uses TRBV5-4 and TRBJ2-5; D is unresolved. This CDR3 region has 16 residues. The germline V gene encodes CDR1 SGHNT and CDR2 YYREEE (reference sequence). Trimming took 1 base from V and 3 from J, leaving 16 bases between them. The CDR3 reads CASSLISNLEKETQYF. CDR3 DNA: TGTGCCAGCAGCTTGATCAGCAATCTTGAGAAAGAGACCCAGTACTTC.

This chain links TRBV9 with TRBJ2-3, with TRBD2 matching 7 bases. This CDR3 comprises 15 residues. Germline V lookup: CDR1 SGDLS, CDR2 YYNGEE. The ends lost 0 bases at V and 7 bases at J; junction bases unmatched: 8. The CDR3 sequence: CASSVGRLAGNTQYF. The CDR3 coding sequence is TGTGCCAGCAGCGTAGGCCGACTAGCTGGTAATACGCAGTATTTT. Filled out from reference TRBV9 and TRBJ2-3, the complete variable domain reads DSGVTQTPKHLITATGQRVTLRCSPRSGDLSVYWYQQSLDQGLQFLIQYYNGEERAKGNILERFSAQQFPDLHSELNLSSLELGDSALYFCASSVGRLAGNTQYFGPGTRLTVL.

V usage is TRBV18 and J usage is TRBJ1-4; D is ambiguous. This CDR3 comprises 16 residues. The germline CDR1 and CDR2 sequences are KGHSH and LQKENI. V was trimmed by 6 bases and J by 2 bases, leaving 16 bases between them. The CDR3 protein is CASSPRSRDTNEKLFF. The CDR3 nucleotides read TGTGCCAGCTCCCCGAGGAGCCGGGATACTAATGAAAAACTGTTTTTT. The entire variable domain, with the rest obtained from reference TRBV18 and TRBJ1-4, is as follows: NAGVMQNPRHLVRRRGQEARLRCSPMKGHSHVYWYRQLPEEGLKFMVYLQKENIIDESGMPKERFSAEFPKEGPSILRIQQVVRGDSAAYFCASSPRSRDTNEKLFFGSGTQLSVL.

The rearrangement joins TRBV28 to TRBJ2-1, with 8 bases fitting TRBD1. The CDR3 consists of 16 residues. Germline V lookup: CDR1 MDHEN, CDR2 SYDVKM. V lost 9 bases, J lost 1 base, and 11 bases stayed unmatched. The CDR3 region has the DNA TGTGCCAGTTACGAAGGAGGACAGGGTTCCTACAATGAGCAGTTCTTC. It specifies CASYEGGQGSYNEQFF.

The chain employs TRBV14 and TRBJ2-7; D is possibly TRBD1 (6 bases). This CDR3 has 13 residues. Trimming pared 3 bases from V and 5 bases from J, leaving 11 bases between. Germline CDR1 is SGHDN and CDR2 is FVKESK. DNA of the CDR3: TGTGCCAGCAGCCAGAACAGGGACAACGAGCAGTACTTC. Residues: CASSQNRDNEQYF.

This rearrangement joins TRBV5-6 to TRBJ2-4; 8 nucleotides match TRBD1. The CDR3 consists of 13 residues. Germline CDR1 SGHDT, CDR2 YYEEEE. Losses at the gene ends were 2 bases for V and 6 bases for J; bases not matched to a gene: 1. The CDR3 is CASSLGQGNIQYF. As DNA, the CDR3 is TGTGCCAGCAGCTTAGGACAGGGAAACATTCAGTACTTC.

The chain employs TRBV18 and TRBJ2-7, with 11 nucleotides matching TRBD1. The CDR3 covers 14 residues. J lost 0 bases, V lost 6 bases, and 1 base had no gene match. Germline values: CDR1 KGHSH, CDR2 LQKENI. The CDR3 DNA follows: TGTGCCAGCTCGGGGACAGGGGGCTCCTACGAGCAGTACTTC. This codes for CASSGTGGSYEQYF.

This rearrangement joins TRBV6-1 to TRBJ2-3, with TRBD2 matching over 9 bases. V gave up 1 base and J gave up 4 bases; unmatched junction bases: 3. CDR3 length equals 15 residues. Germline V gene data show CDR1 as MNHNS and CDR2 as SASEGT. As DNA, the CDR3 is TGTGCCAGCAGTGAAGGCGCGGGAGGGGCAGATACGCAGTATTTT. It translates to CASSEGAGGADTQYF.

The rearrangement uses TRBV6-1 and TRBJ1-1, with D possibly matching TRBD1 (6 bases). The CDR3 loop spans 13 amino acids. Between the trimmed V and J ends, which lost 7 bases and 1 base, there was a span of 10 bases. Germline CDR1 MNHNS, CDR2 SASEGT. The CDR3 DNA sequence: TGTGCCAGCATTCTGACAGGGAACACTGAAGCTTTCTTT. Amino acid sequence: CASILTGNTEAFF.

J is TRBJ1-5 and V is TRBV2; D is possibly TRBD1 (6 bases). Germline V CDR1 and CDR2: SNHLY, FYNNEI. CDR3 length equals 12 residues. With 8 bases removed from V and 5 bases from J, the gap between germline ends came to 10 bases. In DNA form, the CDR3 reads TGTGCCAGCTCCGACAGGTATCAGCCCCAGCATTTT. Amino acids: CASSDRYQPQHF. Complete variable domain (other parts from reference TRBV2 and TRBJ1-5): EPEVTQTPSHQVTQMGQEVILRCVPISNHLYFYWYRQILGQKVEFLVSFYNNEISEKSEIFDDQFSVERPDGSNFTLKIRSTKLEDSAMYFCASSDRYQPQHFGDGTRLSIL.

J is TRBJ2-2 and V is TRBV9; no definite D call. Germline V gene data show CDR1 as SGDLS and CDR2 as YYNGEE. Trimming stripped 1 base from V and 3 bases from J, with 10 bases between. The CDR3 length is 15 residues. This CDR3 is CASSVRNWDTGELFF. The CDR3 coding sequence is TGTGCCAGCAGCGTACGCAACTGGGACACCGGGGAGCTGTTTTTT. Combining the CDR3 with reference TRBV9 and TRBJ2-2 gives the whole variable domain DSGVTQTPKHLITATGQRVTLRCSPRSGDLSVYWYQQSLDQGLQFLIQYYNGEERAKGNILERFSAQQFPDLHSELNLSSLELGDSALYFCASSVRNWDTGELFFGEGSRLTVL.

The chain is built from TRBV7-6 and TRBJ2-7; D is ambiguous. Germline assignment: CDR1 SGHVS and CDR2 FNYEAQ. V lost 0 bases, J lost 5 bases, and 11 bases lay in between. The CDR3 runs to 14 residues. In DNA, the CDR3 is TGTGCCAGCAGCTTAGCATTGGGTGGCGACGAGCAGTACTTC. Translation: CASSLALGGDEQYF.

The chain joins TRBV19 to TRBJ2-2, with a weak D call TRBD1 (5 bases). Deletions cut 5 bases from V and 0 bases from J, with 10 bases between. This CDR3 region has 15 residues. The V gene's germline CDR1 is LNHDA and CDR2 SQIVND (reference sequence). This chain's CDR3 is CASSLTETNTGELFF. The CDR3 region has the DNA TGTGCCAGTAGTTTGACAGAAACGAACACCGGGGAGCTGTTTTTT.

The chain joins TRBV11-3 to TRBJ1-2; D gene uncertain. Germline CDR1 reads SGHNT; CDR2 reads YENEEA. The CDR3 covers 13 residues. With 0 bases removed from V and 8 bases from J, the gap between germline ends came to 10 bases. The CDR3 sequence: CASSLEGSVGYTF. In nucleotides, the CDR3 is TGTGCCAGCAGCTTAGAAGGATCTGTCGGCTACACCTTC.

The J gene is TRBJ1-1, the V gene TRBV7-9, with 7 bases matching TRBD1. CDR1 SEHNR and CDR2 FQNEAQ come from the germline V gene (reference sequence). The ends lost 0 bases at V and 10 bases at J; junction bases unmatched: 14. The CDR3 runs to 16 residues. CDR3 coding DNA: TGTGCCAGCAGCTTAGCGCAAGCCGGGGACAGCGCTGCAGCTTTCTTT. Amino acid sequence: CASSLAQAGDSAAAFF.

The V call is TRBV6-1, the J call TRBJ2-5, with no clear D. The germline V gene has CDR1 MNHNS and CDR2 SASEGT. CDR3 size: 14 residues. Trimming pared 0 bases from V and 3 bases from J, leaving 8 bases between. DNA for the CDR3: TGTGCCAGCAGTGAAGCCGGCAGTAAAGAGACCCAGTACTTC. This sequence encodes CASSEAGSKETQYF.

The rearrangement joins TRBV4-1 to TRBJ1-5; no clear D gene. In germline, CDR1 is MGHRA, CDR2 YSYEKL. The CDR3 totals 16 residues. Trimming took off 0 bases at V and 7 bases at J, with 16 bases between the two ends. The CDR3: CASSQDLVLYRQPQHF. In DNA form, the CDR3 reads TGCGCCAGCAGCCAAGATCTGGTGCTGTATCGACAGCCCCAGCATTTT.

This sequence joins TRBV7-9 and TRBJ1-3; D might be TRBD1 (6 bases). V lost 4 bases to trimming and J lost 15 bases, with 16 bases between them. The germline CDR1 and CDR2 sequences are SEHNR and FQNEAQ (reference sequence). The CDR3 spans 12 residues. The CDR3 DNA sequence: TGTGCCAGCAGCTCAATCCGGGACACCCGATATTTT. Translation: CASSSIRDTRYF.

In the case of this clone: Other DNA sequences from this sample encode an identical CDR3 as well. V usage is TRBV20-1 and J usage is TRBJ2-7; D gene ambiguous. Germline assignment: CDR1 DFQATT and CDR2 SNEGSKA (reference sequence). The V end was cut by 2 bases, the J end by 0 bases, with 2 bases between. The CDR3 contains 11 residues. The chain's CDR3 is CSARSSYEQYF. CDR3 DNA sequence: TGCAGTGCTAGATCCTCCTACGAGCAGTACTTC.

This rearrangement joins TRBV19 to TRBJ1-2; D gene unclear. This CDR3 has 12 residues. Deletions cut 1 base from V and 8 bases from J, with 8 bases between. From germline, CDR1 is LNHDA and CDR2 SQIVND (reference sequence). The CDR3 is CASSIGTVGYTF. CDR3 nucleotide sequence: TGTGCCAGTAGTATAGGCACAGTCGGCTACACCTTC. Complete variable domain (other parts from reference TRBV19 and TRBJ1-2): DGGITQSPKYLFRKEGQNVTLSCEQNLNHDAMYWYRQDPGQGLRLIYYSQIVNDFQKGDIAEGYSVSREKKESFPLTVTSAQKNPTAFYLCASSIGTVGYTFGSGTRLTVV.

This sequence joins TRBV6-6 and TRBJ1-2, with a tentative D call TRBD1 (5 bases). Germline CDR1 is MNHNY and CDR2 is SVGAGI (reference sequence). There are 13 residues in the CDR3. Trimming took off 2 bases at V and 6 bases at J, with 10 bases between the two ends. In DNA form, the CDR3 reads TGTGCCAGCAGTTACGGGGGAGCGGATGGCTACACCTTC. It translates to CASSYGGADGYTF.

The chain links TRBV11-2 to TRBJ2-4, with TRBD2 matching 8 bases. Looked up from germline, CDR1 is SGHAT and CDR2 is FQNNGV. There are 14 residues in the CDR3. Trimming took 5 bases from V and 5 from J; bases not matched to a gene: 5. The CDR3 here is CASSQILAENIQYF. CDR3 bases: TGTGCCAGCAGCCAGATACTAGCGGAAAACATTCAGTACTTC. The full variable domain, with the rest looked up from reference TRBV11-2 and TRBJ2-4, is EAGVAQSPRYKIIEKRQSVAFWCNPISGHATLYWYQQILGQGPKLLIQFQNNGVVDDSQLPKDRFSAERLKGVDSTLKIQPAKLEDSAVYLCASSQILAENIQYFGAGTRLSVL.

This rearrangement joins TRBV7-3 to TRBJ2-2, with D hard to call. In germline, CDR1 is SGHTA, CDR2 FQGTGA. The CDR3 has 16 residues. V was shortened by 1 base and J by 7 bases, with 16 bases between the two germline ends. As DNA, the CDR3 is TGTGCCAGCAGCTTAATAATGGCGCCCCTTGGCGGGGAGCTGTTTTTT. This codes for CASSLIMAPLGGELFF. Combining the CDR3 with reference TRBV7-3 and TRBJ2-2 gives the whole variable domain GAGVSQTPSNKVTEKGKYVELRCDPISGHTALYWYRQSLGQGPEFLIYFQGTGAADDSGLPNDRFFAVRPEGSVSTLKIQRTERGDSAVYLCASSLIMAPLGGELFFGEGSRLTVL.

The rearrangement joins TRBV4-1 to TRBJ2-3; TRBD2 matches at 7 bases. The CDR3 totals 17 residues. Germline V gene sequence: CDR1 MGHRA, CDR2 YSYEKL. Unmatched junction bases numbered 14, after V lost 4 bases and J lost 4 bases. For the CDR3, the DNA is TGCGCCAGCAGCCGCCGGCCGGGGAGGGAAGGGGCAGATACGCAGTATTTT. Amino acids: CASSRRPGREGADTQYF.